The rows below give T cell receptor beta chains drawn from one sample of a study of OX40 agonist ivuxolimab in advanced cancers. Sequencing used immunoSEQ multiplex PCR; TCRdb keeps in-frame clones, though not all of them. The sample holds about 45,000 clones, around 80% seen once. The sample consisted of CD4+ or CD8+ T cells sorted from blood, taken in a trial of the OX40 agonist ivuxolimab. All receptors derive from an adult with an advanced solid tumor such as melanoma, head and neck, liver or kidney cancer. CDR3s include the opening cysteine and the closing phenylalanine or tryptophan. A D gene is named only where the DNA matches it firmly. Size is stated for part of the rows, as once, few or many counts, or as a class when the clone is expanded.

CDR3 protein	CDR3 DNA	V gene	D gene	J gene	clone size
CASISGTGNTEAFF	TGTGCCAGCATATCCGGGACGGGGAACACTGAAGCTTTCTTT	TRBV6-6	NA	TRBJ1-1	NA
CAIRSGTSTNEKLFF	TGTGCCATCAGATCGGGGACAAGCACTAATGAAAAACTGTTTTTT	TRBV10-3	NA	TRBJ1-4	NA
CASSLGLAGGVEQYF	TGCGCCAGCAGCCTTGGACTAGCGGGAGGCGTCGAGCAGTACTTC	TRBV5-1	TRBD2	TRBJ2-7	NA
CASSLRQGGIAGELFF	TGCGCCAGCAGCTTGCGTCAGGGCGGTATCGCCGGGGAGCTGTTTTTT	TRBV5-1	NA	TRBJ2-2	few
CASSQDSDGRARYEQYF	TGTGCCAGCAGCCAAGATTCGGACGGGAGGGCCAGGTACGAGCAGTACTTC	TRBV4-2	TRBD2	TRBJ2-7	NA
CASSYGGPGANVLTF	TGTGCCAGCAGCTATGGGGGGCCTGGGGCCAACGTCCTGACTTTC	TRBV11-2	NA	TRBJ2-6	few
CASSATGMAGELFF	TGTGCCAGCAGTGCGACAGGGATGGCCGGGGAGCTGTTTTTT	TRBV2	TRBD1	TRBJ2-2	NA
CAWSTGNNEKLFF	TGTGCCTGGTCGACAGGGAATAATGAAAAACTGTTTTTT	TRBV30	TRBD1	TRBJ1-4	NA
CAWSPSETQYF	TGTGCCTGGAGTCCATCTGAGACCCAGTACTTC	TRBV30	NA	TRBJ2-5	once
CASSLRTSVEETQYF	TGTGCCAGCAGCTTAAGGACTAGCGTAGAAGAGACCCAGTACTTC	TRBV7-2	TRBD2	TRBJ2-5	NA
CASSLSTGQGTDTQYF	TGTGCCAGCAGTTTATCAACAGGGCAGGGCACAGATACGCAGTATTTT	TRBV27	NA	TRBJ2-3	NA
CASNPGDRGPTEAFF	TGCGCCAGCAATCCCGGGGACAGGGGGCCTACTGAAGCTTTCTTT	TRBV5-1	TRBD1	TRBJ1-1	NA
CSATGTGGYEQYF	TGCAGCGCCACGGGGACAGGGGGCTACGAGCAGTACTTC	TRBV29-1	TRBD1	TRBJ2-7	NA
CASSSLGDRRYNEQFF	TGTGCCAGCAGTAGCCTCGGGGACAGGCGCTACAATGAGCAGTTCTTC	TRBV28	TRBD1	TRBJ2-1	NA
CASSPPSNFYGYTF	TGTGCCAGCAGTCCTCCCTCAAATTTCTATGGCTACACCTTC	TRBV28	NA	TRBJ1-2	NA
CAWGSGETQYF	TGTGCCTGGGGGTCAGGGGAGACCCAGTACTTC	TRBV30	NA	TRBJ2-5	once
CASSHPGLDTVEHYF	TGCGCCAGCAGTCATCCGGGACTGGATACTGTCGAGCATTACTTC	TRBV23-1	NA	TRBJ2-7	NA
CASSLSGGMSSYEQYF	TGTGCCAGCAGTTTATCGGGCGGGATGAGCTCCTACGAGCAGTACTTC	TRBV27	NA	TRBJ2-7	NA
CASSLATGNYEQYF	TGCGCCAGCAGCTTGGCCACGGGTAACTACGAGCAGTACTTC	TRBV5-1	NA	TRBJ2-7	NA
CASRKRENGETQYF	TGTGCCAGCAGGAAGCGGGAGAATGGTGAGACCCAGTACTTC	TRBV6-6	TRBD2	TRBJ2-5	NA
CASSYGTSAYNEQFF	TGTGCCAGCAGCTACGGGACTAGCGCCTACAATGAGCAGTTCTTC	TRBV11-3	TRBD2	TRBJ2-1	NA
CASSLVGYSGANVLTF	TGCGCCAGCAGCTTGGTCGGATACTCTGGGGCCAACGTCCTGACTTTC	TRBV5-1	NA	TRBJ2-6	NA
CASRLAATDTQYF	TGTGCCAGCCGACTAGCGGCAACAGATACGCAGTATTTT	TRBV27	TRBD2	TRBJ2-3	NA
CASSAATSGQETQYF	TGTGCCAGCAGTGCGGCTACTAGCGGACAAGAGACCCAGTACTTC	TRBV2	TRBD2	TRBJ2-5	few
CAISEEGYEQYF	TGTGCCATCAGTGAGGAGGGTTACGAGCAGTACTTC	TRBV10-3	NA	TRBJ2-7	NA
CASSKQGAIPEKLFF	TGTGCCAGCAGTAAGCAGGGGGCGATCCCTGAAAAACTGTTTTTT	TRBV6-5	TRBD1	TRBJ1-4	NA
CASSPKGQGGETQYF	TGTGCCAGCAGCCCCAAAGGACAGGGAGGGGAGACCCAGTACTTC	TRBV5-4	NA	TRBJ2-5	NA
CASSLRTTGNTIYF	TGTGCCAGCAGCTTAAGGACTACTGGAAACACCATATATTTT	TRBV11-2	NA	TRBJ1-3	few
CASSRGQGAYNEQFF	TGTGCCAGCAGCCGGGGACAGGGGGCGTACAATGAGCAGTTCTTC	TRBV11-3	TRBD1	TRBJ2-1	NA
CASSPGTGERAQHF	TGTGCCAGTAGTCCCGGGACAGGGGAAAGAGCCCAGCATTTT	TRBV19	TRBD1	TRBJ1-5	NA
CASSDSGAGESGELFF	TGTGCCAGCAGTGATTCGGGAGCGGGAGAGTCCGGGGAGCTGTTTTTT	TRBV25-1	TRBD2	TRBJ2-2	NA
CASRPGGMNTEAFF	TGTGCCAGCAGACCAGGGGGGATGAACACTGAAGCTTTCTTT	TRBV28	TRBD1	TRBJ1-1	few
CASSFRGIDTQYF	TGTGCCAGCAGCTTTCGCGGTATAGATACGCAGTATTTT	TRBV7-8	NA	TRBJ2-3	once
CASSLKTVNTEAFF	TGTGCCAGCAGCTTAAAAACAGTGAACACTGAAGCTTTCTTT	TRBV7-6	NA	TRBJ1-1	NA
CASSQDGRGLGNTIYF	TGTGCCAGCAGCCAAGATGGGAGGGGGCTAGGAAACACCATATATTTT	TRBV4-2	TRBD1	TRBJ1-3	once
CASGDTQYF	TGCGCCAGCGGTGATACGCAGTATTTT	TRBV23-1	NA	TRBJ2-3	NA
CASLRGLGTEAFF	TGTGCCAGCCTACGGGGCCTTGGGACTGAAGCTTTCTTT	TRBV6-6	NA	TRBJ1-1	NA
CASSQDWGDSYGYTF	TGCGCCAGCAGCCAAGATTGGGGGGATAGCTATGGCTACACCTTC	TRBV4-3	NA	TRBJ1-2	few
CASSQSPRQKNTEAFF	TGCGCCAGCAGTCAATCGCCGCGGCAGAAGAACACTGAAGCTTTCTTT	TRBV23-1	NA	TRBJ1-1	medium-sized
CASSDPSTREGTYNEQFF	TGTGCCAGCAGTGACCCGTCGACCCGGGAGGGGACCTACAATGAGCAGTTCTTC	TRBV25-1	TRBD2	TRBJ2-1	NA
CASSPMGYNEQFF	TGTGCCAGCAGCCCCATGGGGTACAATGAGCAGTTCTTC	TRBV5-4	NA	TRBJ2-1	NA
CASSPISGDTLTGELFF	TGCGCCAGCAGTCCAATTTCGGGGGACACCCTCACCGGGGAGCTGTTTTTT	TRBV5-1	NA	TRBJ2-2	NA
CASVDRKNTEAFF	TGTGCCAGCGTCGACAGGAAGAACACTGAAGCTTTCTTT	TRBV11-2	NA	TRBJ1-1	NA
CASSSRGFSTYGYTF	TGTGCCAGTAGCTCTAGGGGGTTTTCGACCTATGGCTACACCTTC	TRBV19	NA	TRBJ1-2	NA
CASSPQGGYTEAFF	TGTGCCAGCAGCCCGCAGGGAGGGTACACTGAAGCTTTCTTT	TRBV5-8	NA	TRBJ1-1	NA
CASSLDRVTYNEQFF	TGTGCCAGCAGCCTAGACAGGGTAACCTACAATGAGCAGTTCTTC	TRBV7-2	TRBD1	TRBJ2-1	NA
CAGSLDKGVGKTQYF	TGTGCCGGCAGCTTAGACAAGGGAGTTGGGAAGACCCAGTACTTC	TRBV11-2	NA	TRBJ2-5	NA
CASSIGQARGTEAFF	TGTGCCAGTAGTATTGGACAGGCCCGGGGCACTGAAGCTTTCTTT	TRBV19	TRBD1	TRBJ1-1	few
CASSPGTGHSNQPQHF	TGTGCCAGCAGCCCTGGGACAGGACATAGCAATCAGCCCCAGCATTTT	TRBV5-6	TRBD1	TRBJ1-5	NA
CATSRGRPGPLYEQYF	TGTGCCACCAGCAGAGGACGTCCGGGACCCCTATACGAGCAGTACTTC	TRBV15	NA	TRBJ2-7	NA
CASSEPASETQYF	TGCGCCAGCTCAGAACCAGCGAGCGAGACCCAGTACTTC	TRBV10-1	NA	TRBJ2-5	NA
CASSRPGLGGYTF	TGTGCCAGCAGCCGCCCGGGACTTGGTGGCTACACCTTC	TRBV7-2	NA	TRBJ1-2	NA